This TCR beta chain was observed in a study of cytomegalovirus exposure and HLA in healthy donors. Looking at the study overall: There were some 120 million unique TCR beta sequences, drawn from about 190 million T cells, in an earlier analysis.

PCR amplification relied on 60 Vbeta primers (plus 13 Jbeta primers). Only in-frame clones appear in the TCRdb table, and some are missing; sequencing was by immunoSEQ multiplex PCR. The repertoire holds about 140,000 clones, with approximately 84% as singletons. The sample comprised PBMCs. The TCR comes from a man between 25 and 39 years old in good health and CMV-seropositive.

In DNA, the CDR3 is TGCGCCAGCAGCTTGGACAGAAACTACAATGAGCAGTTCTTC. Residues: CASSLDRNYNEQFF. The V gene is TRBV5-1, the J gene TRBJ2-1; D not resolved. The germline V and J ends were trimmed by 0 bases and 3 bases, with 7 bases remaining between them. Germline loops: CDR1 SGHRS, CDR2 YFSETQ. The CDR3 loop spans 14 amino acids. Looking up the rest from reference TRBV5-1 and TRBJ2-1 gives the full variable domain: KAGVTQTPRYLIKTRGQQVTLSCSPISGHRSVSWYQQTPGQGLQFLFEYFSETQRNKGNFPGRFSGRQFSNSRSEMNVSTLELGDSALYLCASSLDRNYNEQFFGPGTRLTVL.